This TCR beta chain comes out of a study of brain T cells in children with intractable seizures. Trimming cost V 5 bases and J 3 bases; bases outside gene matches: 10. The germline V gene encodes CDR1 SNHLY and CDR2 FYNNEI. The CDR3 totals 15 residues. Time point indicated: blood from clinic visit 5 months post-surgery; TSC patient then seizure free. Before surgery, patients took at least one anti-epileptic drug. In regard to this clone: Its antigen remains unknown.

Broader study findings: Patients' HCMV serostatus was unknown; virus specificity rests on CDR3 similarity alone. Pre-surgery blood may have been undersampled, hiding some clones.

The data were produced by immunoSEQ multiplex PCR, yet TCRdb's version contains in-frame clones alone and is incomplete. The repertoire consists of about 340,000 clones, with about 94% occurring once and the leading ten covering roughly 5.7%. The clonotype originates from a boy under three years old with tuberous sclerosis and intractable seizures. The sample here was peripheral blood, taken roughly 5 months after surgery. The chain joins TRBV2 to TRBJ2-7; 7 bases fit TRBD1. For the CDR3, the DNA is TGTGCCAGCAGTTGGGACAGCCAAGGCTTCTACGAGCAGTACTTC. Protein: CASSWDSQGFYEQYF.